The rows below give T cell receptor beta chains drawn from one sample of a study of blood T cell repertoires in COVID-19. Data came from immunoSEQ multiplex PCR; TCRdb stores just in-frame clones and leaves some out. The sample lists about 150,000 clones, roughly 84% occurring once. Sequencing input: PBMCs or T cells enriched from blood (not recorded which). Receptors were obtained from a man between 65 and 85 years old who had been exposed to COVID-19. CDR3s include the opening cysteine and the closing phenylalanine or tryptophan. The order of the fields is clone size, D gene, V gene, J gene, CDR3 DNA, CDR3 protein. D genes are given only for firm matches. Not every row has a clone size; where given, it reads once, few, many or a size class.

.,.,TRBV7-2,TRBJ1-2,TGTGCCAGCAGCTTAGCGGGAGGGGCGGACTATGGCTACACCTTC,CASSLAGGADYGYTF
.,TRBD1,TRBV28,TRBJ1-4,TGTGCCAGCAGTTACAGGGGGCCCGGTGAAAAACTGTTTTTT,CASSYRGPGEKLFF
.,TRBD1,TRBV27,TRBJ1-2,TGTGCCAGCAGTCGGGGAGGACAGGGCCACCGTGGCTACACCTTC,CASSRGGQGHRGYTF
.,.,TRBV18,TRBJ1-1,TGTGCCAGCTCACCACCGGGACTTTCGAACACTGAAGCTTTCTTT,CASSPPGLSNTEAFF
.,.,TRBV5-5,TRBJ1-5,TGTGCCAGCAGCTTGGTATCAGGGAAGGGTCAGCCCCAGCATTTT,CASSLVSGKGQPQHF
.,TRBD2,TRBV7-2,TRBJ2-6,TGTGCCAGCAGTTTGGGACTAGCGGGAGGGTTCGATGGGGCCAACGTCCTGACTTTC,CASSLGLAGGFDGANVLTF
once,TRBD2,TRBV5-1,TRBJ2-2,TGCGCCAGCAGCTTACTAGCGGGAGTGAACACCGGGGAGCTGTTTTTT,CASSLLAGVNTGELFF
.,TRBD1,TRBV12-3/TRBV12-4,TRBJ1-2,TGTGCCAGCAGACCGACAGGGGGCACCTTC,CASRPTGGTF
.,.,TRBV30,TRBJ1-6,TGTGCCTGGAGCTCCGATCGACTAGGGAATTCACCCCTCCACTTT,CAWSSDRLGNSPLHF
.,.,TRBV5-6,TRBJ1-1,TGTGCCAGCAGCCCCGCCCCGACAGGCTGGACTGAAGCTTTCTTT,CASSPAPTGWTEAFF
.,.,TRBV18,TRBJ1-2,TGTGCCAGCTCAGAGGGTTCTAACTATGGCTACACCTTC,CASSEGSNYGYTF
.,.,TRBV12-3/TRBV12-4,TRBJ2-7,TGTGCCAGCAGTTTAGACGGGGGTTACGAGCAGTACTTC,CASSLDGGYEQYF
.,.,TRBV12-3/TRBV12-4,TRBJ1-2,TGTGCCAGCAGTTTAGGACAGCTCTATGGCTACACCTTC,CASSLGQLYGYTF
.,.,TRBV9,TRBJ1-4,TGTGCCAGCAGCGTAGCAGTCGGGGGTACTGGAGAAAAACTGTTTTTT,CASSVAVGGTGEKLFF
.,TRBD2,TRBV9,TRBJ2-1,TGTGCCAGCAGCATCCAGCGGGGACGCTCCTACAATGAGCAGTTCTTC,CASSIQRGRSYNEQFF
.,.,TRBV6-6,TRBJ2-1,TGTGCCAGCAGTCAACCCCGAGTCATGGGGCGCGCAGGGGAGCAGTTCTTC,CASSQPRVMGRAGEQFF
.,.,TRBV28,TRBJ2-7,TGTGCCAGCAGTCTTTCCCGGGGTGGCTCCTACGAGCAGTACTTC,CASSLSRGGSYEQYF
.,TRBD2,TRBV5-4,TRBJ2-1,TGTGCCAGCAGCTTGGAAGCGGGAGGGTACAATGAGCAGTTCTTC,CASSLEAGGYNEQFF
once,TRBD2,TRBV19,TRBJ2-2,TGTGCCAGTAGTATTGGTAGCGGGATTGGCACCGGGGAGCTGTTTTTT,CASSIGSGIGTGELFF
.,TRBD1,TRBV9,TRBJ2-5,TGTGCCAGCAGCCCCGGGTCCTTGGACAGGGGACAAGAGACCCAGTACTTC,CASSPGSLDRGQETQYF
.,TRBD2,TRBV18,TRBJ2-1,TGTGCCAGCTCACTGGGGAGGGCCGTACTAAATGAGCAGTTCTTC,CASSLGRAVLNEQFF
.,.,TRBV4-1,TRBJ2-1,TGCGCCAGCAGCCAAGCAAGCGGCAGCCCGTACAATGAGCAGTTCTTC,CASSQASGSPYNEQFF
once,.,TRBV20-1,TRBJ2-1,TGCAGTGCTAGAGATCTTCGGGAGCAGTTCTTC,CSARDLREQFF
.,.,TRBV24-1,TRBJ1-4,TGTGCCACCACAAGGATCCGGGACGGGGGTGAAAAACTGTTTTTT,CATTRIRDGGEKLFF
.,.,TRBV18,TRBJ1-3,TGTGCCAGCTCACCGGGACACTCCTCTGGAAACACCATATATTTT,CASSPGHSSGNTIYF
.,.,TRBV9,TRBJ1-2,TGTGCCAGCAGCGTCGGGACCGCGGGAGGCTATGGCTACACCTTC,CASSVGTAGGYGYTF
.,TRBD2,TRBV18,TRBJ2-1,TGTGCCAGCTCACCCCGAGGGACTAGCGGGGGAAGGGGCAATGAGCAGTTCTTC,CASSPRGTSGGRGNEQFF
.,.,TRBV7-2,TRBJ2-7,TGTGCCAGCAGCCCAAGTAGTATCTCCTACGAGCAGTACTTC,CASSPSSISYEQYF
few,.,TRBV5-5,TRBJ2-3,TGTGCCAGCACCTGGGCAGGGCTAAACACAGATACGCAGTATTTT,CASTWAGLNTDTQYF
.,TRBD1,TRBV30,TRBJ1-1,TGTGCCTGGAGAGCCGGGACAGGGGGGTCCACTGAAGCTTTCTTT,CAWRAGTGGSTEAFF
.,TRBD1,TRBV18,TRBJ2-1,TGTGCCAGCCTAAACTCCGGGACAGCACACAATGAGCAGTTCTTC,CASLNSGTAHNEQFF
.,TRBD2,TRBV7-2,TRBJ2-4,TGTGCCAGCAGCCATAGCGGGGGGGCACCACTAGCCAAAAACATTCAGTACTTC,CASSHSGGAPLAKNIQYF
.,.,TRBV12-3/TRBV12-4,TRBJ1-2,TGTGCCAGCCGTGGGCAGCCGATCTATGGCTACACCTTC,CASRGQPIYGYTF
.,TRBD1,TRBV7-8,TRBJ1-5,TGTGCCAGCAGCTCCGACAGGGGCAATCAGCCCCAGCATTTT,CASSSDRGNQPQHF
.,.,TRBV5-1,TRBJ1-6,TGCGCCAGCAGCTTGGACGGTAGGGTCGGGATAAATTCACCCCTCCACTTT,CASSLDGRVGINSPLHF
.,.,TRBV12-5,TRBJ2-3,TGTGCTAGTGGTCTGGGTAGTAGCGGAGTTAGCACAGATACGCAGTATTTT,CASGLGSSGVSTDTQYF
.,.,TRBV6-5,TRBJ2-3,TGTGCCAGCAGTAAACAGGCCAGGGCAGATACGCAGTATTTT,CASSKQARADTQYF
.,TRBD1,TRBV3-1/TRBV3-2,TRBJ1-5,TGTGCCAGCAGCCGTACAGGGGTCGGCAATCAGCCCCAGCATTTT,CASSRTGVGNQPQHF
.,TRBD2,TRBV9,TRBJ2-7,TGTGCCAGCAGCCCTAGCGGGAGAGAAGACTACGAGCAGTACTTC,CASSPSGREDYEQYF
.,TRBD2,TRBV11-2,TRBJ2-4,TGTGCCAGCAGCTCTCTAGCGGGTAAAAACATTCAGTACTTC,CASSSLAGKNIQYF
.,TRBD1,TRBV11-3,TRBJ2-5,TGTGCCAGCAGCTCCACCTCGACAGGGTTACAAGAGACCCAGTACTTC,CASSSTSTGLQETQYF
.,TRBD2,TRBV27,TRBJ2-1,TGTGCCAGCAGGGGGACTAGCGGGAGGAAGGGTGAGCAGTTCTTC,CASRGTSGRKGEQFF
.,TRBD1,TRBV6-5,TRBJ2-7,TGTGCCAGCAGTTACTCGGGACAGGGGATCTACGAGCAGTACTTC,CASSYSGQGIYEQYF
once,TRBD1,TRBV3-1/TRBV3-2,TRBJ1-1,TGTGCCAGCAGCCAAGGAACCGACAGGGATGCTGAAGCTTTCTTT,CASSQGTDRDAEAFF
.,TRBD2,TRBV6-1,TRBJ2-1,TGTGCCAGCAGTGTTGGGACTAGCGGGATCTCCTACAATGAGCAGTTCTTC,CASSVGTSGISYNEQFF
.,.,TRBV19,TRBJ2-5,TGTGCCAGTAGTATTCGGGAGACCCAGTACTTC,CASSIRETQYF